The entry that follows covers one TCR beta chain sequence. This entry belongs to a study of cytomegalovirus exposure and HLA in healthy donors. PCR involved 60 Vbeta and 13 Jbeta primers. Original processing notes: Later, roughly 86 million unique TCR beta chains were counted in an analysis, and around 11 million of them were shared. Data came from immunoSEQ multiplex PCR; TCRdb stores just in-frame clones and leaves some out. D and trimming were read from the DNA, whereas the V and J calls and clone size are those reported in that table. Its listing shows roughly 90,000 clones. The length of the CDR3 is 15 residues. V shed 5 bases and J shed 7 bases, with 18 bases lying between them. The germline CDR1 and CDR2 sequences are SEHNR and FQNEAQ (reference sequence).

This TCR was sampled from a man aged 45-65 years in good health and CMV-seropositive. Sequenced sample: PBMCs. The rearrangement uses TRBV7-9 and TRBJ2-1, with D possibly being TRBD2 (6 bases). The chain's CDR3 is CASSAGRGKGNEQFF. The CDR3 bases are TGTGCCAGCAGCGCGGGTCGCGGGAAGGGGAATGAGCAGTTCTTC.